This TCR beta chain appears in the sequencing data of a study of human T cells and chemical hapten exposure. TCRdb fed the RACE reads into MiXCR, producing one record per CDR3 protein. This sample carries about 93,000 distinct CDR3 sequences, approximately 8.2% of them seen once, and the ten largest clones take about 3.1%. At least ten counts were recorded for this clonotype. Documented time point: healthy volunteer bleed at 2 weeks. RNA extraction used unfractionated whole blood as the source of total RNA. Trimming left V 6 bases short and J 2 bases short, with 6 bases between. This CDR3 comprises 12 residues. In germline, CDR1 is KGHSH, CDR2 LQKENI.

The receptor's source is a female donor in good health. Some clones in this sample may be carry-over from other donors' samples. The sequencing input was whole blood. The chain employs TRBV18 and TRBJ2-3, with D unresolved. CDR3 sequence (DNA): TGTGCCAGCTCTCGAGACACAGATACGCAGTATTTT. Residues: CASSRDTDTQYF. Combining the CDR3 with reference TRBV18 and TRBJ2-3 gives the whole variable domain NAGVMQNPRHLVRRRGQEARLRCSPMKGHSHVYWYRQLPEEGLKFMVYLQKENIIDESGMPKERFSAEFPKEGPSILRIQQVVRGDSAAYFCASSRDTDTQYFGPGTRLTVL.